This T cell receptor beta chain was sequenced for a study of blood T cell repertoires in COVID-19. Background on the study: There were acute and convalescent COVID-19 samples, and they came from the United States, Italy and Spain. PBMCs, B-cell-depleted T cells, or T cells were the source of the cDNA or gDNA that made up the material.

Sequenced by immunoSEQ multiplex PCR; TCRdb stores in-frame clones only, minus some. This sample yields fewer than 200,000 clones, of which roughly 90% are seen a single time; around 25% belongs to the top ten. Trimming removed 2 bases at V and 4 bases at J, with 12 bases between. This CDR3 has 15 amino acids. Germline V lookup: CDR1 SNHLY, CDR2 FYNNEI. The sample consisted of peripheral blood. The TCR sequence derives from a man aged 60-69 years with acute or convalescent COVID-19. This chain joins TRBV2 and TRBJ1-5; perhaps TRBD1 as D (5 bases). CDR3 residues: CASSEPGGGNQPQHF. CDR3 nucleotides: TGTGCCAGCAGTGAACCTGGGGGGGGGAATCAGCCCCAGCATTTT.